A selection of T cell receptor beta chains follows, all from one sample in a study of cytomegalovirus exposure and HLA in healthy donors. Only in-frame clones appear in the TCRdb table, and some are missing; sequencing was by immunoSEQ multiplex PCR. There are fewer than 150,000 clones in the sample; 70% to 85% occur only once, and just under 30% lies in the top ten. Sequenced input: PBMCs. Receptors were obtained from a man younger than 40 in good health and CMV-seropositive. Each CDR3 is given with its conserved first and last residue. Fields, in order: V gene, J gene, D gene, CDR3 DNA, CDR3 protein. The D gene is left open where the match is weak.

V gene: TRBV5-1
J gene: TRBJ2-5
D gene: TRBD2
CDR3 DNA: TGCGCCAGCAGCCACGGACTAGCGGGGGGCATTCTCTTTGAGACCCAGTACTTC
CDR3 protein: CASSHGLAGGILFETQYF

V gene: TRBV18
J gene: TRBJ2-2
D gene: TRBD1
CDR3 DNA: TGTGCCAGCTCACCACGTCAACGGGGACAGTACACCGGGGAGCTGTTTTTT
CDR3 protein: CASSPRQRGQYTGELFF

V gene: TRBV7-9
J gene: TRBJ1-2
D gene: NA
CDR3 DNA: TGTGCCAGCAGCTTAGTCGGGAACAACTATGGCTACACCTTC
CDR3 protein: CASSLVGNNYGYTF

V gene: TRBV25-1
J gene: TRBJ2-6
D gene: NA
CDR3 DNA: TGTGCCAGCAGTGAATACCGGGGGGCGTATGGGGCCAACGTCCTGACTTTC
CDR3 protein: CASSEYRGAYGANVLTF

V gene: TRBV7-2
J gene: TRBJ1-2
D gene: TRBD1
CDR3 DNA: TGTGCCAGCAGCTCCGACAGGGTCTATGGCTACACCTTC
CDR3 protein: CASSSDRVYGYTF

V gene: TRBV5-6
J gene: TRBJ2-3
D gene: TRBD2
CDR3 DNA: TGTGCCAGCAGCTTGAGCGGGAGGATCACAGATACGCAGTATTTT
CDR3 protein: CASSLSGRITDTQYF

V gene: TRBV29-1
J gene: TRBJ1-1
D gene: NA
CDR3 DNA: TGCAGCGGGGTGGGGGGGGGCGAGGGAGCTTTCTTT
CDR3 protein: CSGVGGGEGAFF

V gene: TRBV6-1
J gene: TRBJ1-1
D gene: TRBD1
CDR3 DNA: TGTGCCAGCAGTACAAACAGGGGGCTGGGTGAAGCTTTCTTT
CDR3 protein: CASSTNRGLGEAFF

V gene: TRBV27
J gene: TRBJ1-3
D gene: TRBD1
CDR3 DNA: TGTGCCAGCAGTTCCGACAGGGGGCTCGGCACCATATATTTT
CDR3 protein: CASSSDRGLGTIYF

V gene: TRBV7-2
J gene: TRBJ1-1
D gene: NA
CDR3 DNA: TGTGCCAGCAGCTTAGGGGCCAGGTGGACTGAAGCTTTCTTT
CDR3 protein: CASSLGARWTEAFF

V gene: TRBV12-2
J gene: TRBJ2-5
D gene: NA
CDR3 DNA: TGTGCAAGTCGCTTAGCGGACGGGAAGACCCAGTACTTC
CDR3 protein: CASRLADGKTQYF

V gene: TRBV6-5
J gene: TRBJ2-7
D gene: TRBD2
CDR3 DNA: TGTGCCAGCAGTTACGGACTAGCGGGGACTTACGAGCAGTACTTC
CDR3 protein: CASSYGLAGTYEQYF

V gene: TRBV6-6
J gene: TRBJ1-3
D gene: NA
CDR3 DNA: TGTGCCAGCAGTTACCCCCAAGAGTACTCTGGAAACACCATATATTTT
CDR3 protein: CASSYPQEYSGNTIYF

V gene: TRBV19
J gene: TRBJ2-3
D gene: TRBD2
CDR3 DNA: TGTGCCAGTAGAAAGCTAGCGGAAACCACAGATACGCAGTATTTT
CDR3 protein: CASRKLAETTDTQYF

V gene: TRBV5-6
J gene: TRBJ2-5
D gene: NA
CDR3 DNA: TGTGCCAGCAGCCCTCTTCGGGGAGTTGGAGAGACCCAGTACTTC
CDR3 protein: CASSPLRGVGETQYF

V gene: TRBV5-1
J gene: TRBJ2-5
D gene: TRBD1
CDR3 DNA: TGCGCCAGCAGCTCATGGGACAGCGGAGAGACCCAGTACTTC
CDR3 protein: CASSSWDSGETQYF

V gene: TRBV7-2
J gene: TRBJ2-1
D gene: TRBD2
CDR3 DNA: TGTGCCAGCAGCTTAGAAGGCGGGGGGGCCCAAGAGCAGTTCTTC
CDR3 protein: CASSLEGGGAQEQFF

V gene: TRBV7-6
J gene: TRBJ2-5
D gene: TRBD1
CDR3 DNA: TGTGCCAGCAGCCAAGGACAGGGCGGGGAGACCCAGTACTTC
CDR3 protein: CASSQGQGGETQYF

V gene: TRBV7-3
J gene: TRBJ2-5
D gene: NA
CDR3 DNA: TGTGCCAGCAGCTCCATAGCCCAAGAGACCCAGTACTTC
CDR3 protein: CASSSIAQETQYF

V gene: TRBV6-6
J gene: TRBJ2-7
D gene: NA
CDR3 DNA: TGTGCCAGCAGCCCTTACAGGGACTACGAGCAGTACTTC
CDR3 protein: CASSPYRDYEQYF

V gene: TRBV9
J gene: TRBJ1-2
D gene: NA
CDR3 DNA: TGTGCCAGCAGCGCCCGTCAGGGGCCTAACTATGGCTACACCTTC
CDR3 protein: CASSARQGPNYGYTF

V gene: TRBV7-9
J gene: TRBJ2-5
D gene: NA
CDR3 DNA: TGTGCCAGCAGCTTAGTCGGCGGGCCAATGACCCAGTACTTC
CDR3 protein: CASSLVGGPMTQYF

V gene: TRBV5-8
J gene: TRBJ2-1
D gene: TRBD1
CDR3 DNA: TGTGCCAGCAGCTCGGGACAGGGCTCTATTGATGAGCAGTTCTTC
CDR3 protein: CASSSGQGSIDEQFF